These 27 T cell receptor beta chains share one sample of origin, sequenced in a study of technical replicates of blood from a few donors. TCRdb keeps only in-frame clones here, not all; method: immunoSEQ multiplex PCR. The sample shows under 85,000 clones, 93% of them seen only once. Sequencing was carried out using T cells isolated from PBMCs. Every receptor here comes from a human donor in good health.

The J gene is TRBJ1-1, the V gene TRBV27; D gene ambiguous. The CDR3 has 13 amino acids. Germline V lookup: CDR1 MNHEY, CDR2 SMNVEV (reference sequence). The V gene lost 3 bases and the J gene lost 7 bases, with 12 bases spanning the gap. DNA of the CDR3: TGTGCCAGCAGTTTTAATTCCAGATTTGAAGCTTTCTTT. As protein: CASSFNSRFEAFF.

The chain recombines TRBV27 with TRBJ2-1; 12 bases agree with TRBD2. CDR3 size: 15 residues. V lost 6 bases to trimming and J lost 3 bases; unmatched junction nucleotides: 3. Germline loops: CDR1 MNHEY, CDR2 SMNVEV (reference sequence). CDR3 amino acids: CASRPGLAGYNEQFF. In DNA form, the CDR3 reads TGTGCCAGCAGGCCGGGACTAGCGGGCTACAATGAGCAGTTCTTC.

The genes are TRBV28 and TRBJ2-7; TRBD1 agrees at 8 bases. The germline CDR1 and CDR2 sequences are MDHEN and SYDVKM. V was clipped by 3 bases and J by 3 bases; unmatched bases: 16. The CDR3 totals 18 residues. The CDR3, as DNA: TGTGCCAGCAGTTTCTCTCCCCGACAGGGGAGTACTATCTACGAGCAGTACTTC. As protein: CASSFSPRQGSTIYEQYF.

This chain uses TRBV7-9 with TRBJ1-3; maybe TRBD1 (5 bases). Trimming pared 5 bases from V and 0 bases from J, leaving 11 bases between. The CDR3 has 15 amino acids. The germline V gene encodes CDR1 SEHNR and CDR2 FQNEAQ (reference sequence). The DNA of the CDR3 is TGTGCCAGCAGCCTCGCGGGGGGCTCTGGAAACACCATATATTTT. Protein sequence: CASSLAGGSGNTIYF.

The V and J genes are TRBV4-1 and TRBJ1-2; unclear D gene. Germline values: CDR1 MGHRA, CDR2 YSYEKL. V dropped 3 bases and J dropped 1 base, with 12 bases sitting between them. The CDR3 runs to 15 residues. The CDR3 DNA reads as TGCGCCAGCAGCCATGTTTTAGGAGATAACTATGGCTACACCTTC. This translates into CASSHVLGDNYGYTF.

This clone was counted only a few times. This chain links TRBV29-1 with TRBJ1-3; D not certain. The germline gives CDR1 SQVTM, CDR2 ANQGSEA. The CDR3 covers 13 residues. Trimming took off 6 bases at V and 0 bases at J, with 9 bases between the two ends. The CDR3 spells CSVRLSSGNTIYF. The CDR3 nucleotides are TGCAGCGTCCGACTGAGCTCTGGAAACACCATATATTTT.

The chain has TRBV27 and TRBJ2-7, with D perhaps TRBD1 (6 bases). The CDR3 sequence is 14 residues long. V was cut by 3 bases and J by 1 base, with 10 bases left in between. Germline-derived CDR1 and CDR2 are MNHEY and SMNVEV (reference sequence). The CDR3 loop reads CASSFLGASYEQYF. DNA for the CDR3: TGTGCCAGCAGTTTCCTGGGGGCGTCCTACGAGCAGTACTTC.

The V call is TRBV18, the J call TRBJ1-5, with D possibly being TRBD1 (6 bases). Trimming took off 4 bases at V and 4 bases at J, with 14 bases between the two ends. The length of the CDR3 is 15 residues. Germline CDR1 reads KGHSH; CDR2 reads LQKENI. This CDR3 is CASSRDGQPNQPQHF. The CDR3 nucleotides read TGTGCCAGCTCACGTGACGGACAGCCAAATCAGCCCCAGCATTTT.

The CDR3 region is CASSFPRPGTGRITGELFF. For the CDR3, the DNA is TGTGCCAGCAGCTTTCCCCGGCCCGGGACAGGGAGAATCACCGGGGAGCTGTTTTTT. The V gene is TRBV7-3, the J gene TRBJ2-2, with 9 bases lining up with TRBD1. The CDR3 is 19 amino acids. The ends lost 3 bases at V and 4 bases at J; junction bases unmatched: 15. Germline loops: CDR1 SGHTA, CDR2 FQGTGA.

The rearrangement links TRBV10-2 to TRBJ2-2, with 8 bases lining up with TRBD2. There are 15 residues in the CDR3. Germline-derived CDR1 and CDR2 are WSHSY and SAAADI. V lost 5 bases, J lost 1 base, and 3 bases stayed unmatched. The CDR3 DNA reads as TGCGCCAGCAGTTTGGCGGGAGGGAACACCGGGGAGCTGTTTTTT. Its translation: CASSLAGGNTGELFF.

The chain employs TRBV6-1 and TRBJ1-2, with TRBD1 as a possible D gene (6 bases). CDR3 length: 14 residues. The germline V gene has CDR1 MNHNS and CDR2 SASEGT. The germline V and J ends were trimmed by 2 bases and 4 bases, with 11 bases remaining between them. This chain's CDR3 is CASSEIGQPYGYTF. DNA for the CDR3: TGTGCCAGCAGTGAAATTGGACAGCCCTATGGCTACACCTTC.

The chain couples TRBV12-5 to TRBJ2-2, with a possible D match to TRBD2 (6 bases). This CDR3 spans 13 amino acids. Germline values: CDR1 LGHNT, CDR2 FRNRAP. V was cut by 7 bases and J by 7 bases, with 13 bases left in between. CDR3 protein: CASAGGWGGELFF. Here the CDR3 DNA reads TGTGCTAGTGCTGGAGGGTGGGGCGGGGAGCTGTTTTTT.

For the CDR3, the DNA is TGTGCCAGCCGAACTAGCTCCTATAATTCACCCCTCCACTTT. It is translated as CASRTSSYNSPLHF. V gene TRBV25-1 combines with J gene TRBJ1-6; no clear D. Germline assignment: CDR1 MGHDK and CDR2 SYGVNS. Trimming stripped 8 bases from V and 0 bases from J, with 8 bases between. The CDR3 has 14 residues. Looking up the rest from reference TRBV25-1 and TRBJ1-6 gives the full variable domain: EADIYQTPRYLVIGTGKKITLECSQTMGHDKMYWYQQDPGMELHLIHYSYGVNSTEKGDLSSESTVSRIRTEHFPLTLESARPSHTSQYLCASRTSSYNSPLHFGNGTRLTVT.

This chain uses TRBV4-1 with TRBJ2-7; maybe TRBD1 (5 bases). V was shortened by 2 bases and J by 3 bases, with 14 bases between the two germline ends. The germline gives CDR1 MGHRA, CDR2 YSYEKL. The CDR3 runs 15 residues. Written as DNA, the CDR3 is TGCGCCAGCAGCCAACCCGTGGCAGGACACTACGAGCAGTACTTC. This sequence encodes CASSQPVAGHYEQYF.

The V call is TRBV13, the J call TRBJ2-7; 10 nucleotides line up with TRBD1. Trimming cost V 3 bases and J 5 bases; bases outside gene matches: 4. The germline V gene has CDR1 PRHDT and CDR2 FYEKMQ (reference sequence). The length of the CDR3 is 14 residues. The CDR3 protein is CASSLGQGTHEQYF. CDR3 bases: TGTGCCAGCAGCTTGGGACAGGGGACTCACGAGCAGTACTTC.

V usage is TRBV6-5 and J usage is TRBJ1-2; D not resolved. Deletions cut 8 bases from V and 5 bases from J, with 9 bases between. The CDR3 contains 11 residues. The germline gives CDR1 MNHEY, CDR2 SVGAGI. For the CDR3, the DNA is TGTGCCAGCGGTGGAGGGTATGGCTACACCTTC. Translating gives CASGGGYGYTF.

The chain has TRBV7-9 and TRBJ1-3; D may be TRBD1 (5 bases). The CDR3 is 13 residues long. Germline CDR1 SEHNR, CDR2 FQNEAQ (reference sequence). The CDR3: CAHPGQVGNTIYF. In DNA, the CDR3 is TGTGCGCACCCAGGGCAGGTTGGAAACACCATATATTTT.

This chain links TRBV5-5 with TRBJ2-7, with TRBD2 as a possible D gene (6 bases). V lost 3 bases and J 6 bases, leaving 19 bases between the germline ends. The CDR3 is made up of 15 amino acids. Germline CDR1 is SGHKS and CDR2 is YYEKEE (reference sequence). CDR3 in DNA: TGTGCCAGCAGCTCCGAGGAGGGGCTAGCTGGCGAGCAGTACTTC. Its translation: CASSSEEGLAGEQYF.

The V gene is TRBV9, the J gene TRBJ2-1; a weak D match, TRBD2 (5 bases). This CDR3 comprises 15 residues. V shed 4 bases and J shed 0 bases, with 11 bases lying between them. Per the germline V gene, CDR1 is SGDLS and CDR2 is YYNGEE. The CDR3 region is CASSITGSSYNEQFF. The CDR3 nucleotides read TGTGCCAGCAGCATCACGGGGAGCTCCTACAATGAGCAGTTCTTC.

The chain has TRBV15 and TRBJ1-1, with D maybe TRBD1 (6 bases). Germline V CDR1 and CDR2: LNHNV, YYDKDF (reference sequence). V was shortened by 8 bases and J by 1 base, with 14 bases between the two germline ends. CDR3 length: 14 residues. The CDR3 DNA follows: TGTGCCACCTACGGGGGGCGAGAGAACACTGAAGCTTTCTTT. This sequence encodes CATYGGRENTEAFF.

The V and J genes are TRBV7-9 and TRBJ2-7, with TRBD1 as a possible D gene (6 bases). The CDR3 spans 15 residues. Germline CDR1 is SEHNR and CDR2 is FQNEAQ (reference sequence). V lost 2 bases, J lost 0 bases, and 11 bases lay in between. The CDR3 DNA follows: TGTGCCAGCAGCTTAAGATCAGGGGCCTCCTACGAGCAGTACTTC. Protein sequence: CASSLRSGASYEQYF.

This clone was detected once. This chain uses TRBV6-1 with TRBJ2-1, with 7 nucleotides matching TRBD2. Germline values: CDR1 MNHNS, CDR2 SASEGT. The CDR3 length is 16 residues. With V trimmed by 1 base and J by 8 bases, 11 bases remained unmatched. The chain's CDR3 is CASSEDGGSPHHEQFF. Written as DNA, the CDR3 is TGTGCCAGCAGTGAAGATGGCGGGAGTCCCCACCATGAGCAGTTCTTC.

This clone was recorded once. V is TRBV4-1 and J is TRBJ1-4, with no clear D. Germline loops: CDR1 MGHRA, CDR2 YSYEKL. CDR3 length: 17 residues. The V and J ends lost 6 bases and 7 bases respectively, with 24 bases between them. CDR3 loop: CASRALGSTPKAEKLFF. The CDR3 DNA sequence: TGCGCCAGCAGGGCCCTCGGGAGCACCCCGAAGGCTGAAAAACTGTTTTTT.

V is TRBV5-4 and J is TRBJ2-7, with D maybe TRBD1 (6 bases). Per germline, CDR1 SGHNT and CDR2 YYREEE (reference sequence). V lost 2 bases and J 0 bases, leaving 15 bases between the germline ends. This CDR3 has 16 residues. The CDR3 region is CASSFVGGTFSYEQYF. As DNA, the CDR3 is TGTGCCAGCAGCTTCGTTGGTGGGACATTCTCCTACGAGCAGTACTTC.

The chain employs TRBV4-1 and TRBJ2-1; D is unclear. The germline V gene encodes CDR1 MGHRA and CDR2 YSYEKL. Trimming pared 5 bases from V and 8 bases from J, leaving 13 bases between. CDR3 length: 13 residues. CDR3 sequence: CASSGVLVHEQFF. The DNA for the CDR3 is TGCGCCAGCAGCGGAGTTCTTGTCCATGAGCAGTTCTTC.

This clone was found a few times. J is TRBJ1-3 and V is TRBV7-9; no definite D call. This CDR3 is 15 amino acids long. V was cut by 1 base and J by 0 bases, with 7 bases left in between. Germline CDR1 SEHNR, CDR2 FQNEAQ (reference sequence). The CDR3 bases are TGTGCCAGCAGCTTAGTCTCTGTCTCTGGAAACACCATATATTTT. It encodes CASSLVSVSGNTIYF. Combining the CDR3 with reference TRBV7-9 and TRBJ1-3 gives the whole variable domain DTGVSQNPRHKITKRGQNVTFRCDPISEHNRLYWYRQTLGQGPEFLTYFQNEAQLEKSRLLSDRFSAERPKGSFSTLEIQRTEQGDSAMYLCASSLVSVSGNTIYFGEGSWLTVV.

The chain employs TRBV14 and TRBJ2-3, with a possible D match to TRBD1 (5 bases). Germline V CDR1 and CDR2: SGHDN, FVKESK. V was clipped by 2 bases and J by 6 bases, with 15 bases between them. The CDR3 is made up of 15 amino acids. The CDR3: CASSQQQGSLDTQYF. In DNA form, the CDR3 reads TGTGCCAGCAGCCAACAGCAGGGATCGCTGGATACGCAGTATTTT.